These 28 T cell receptor beta chains originate from one sample sequenced in a study of vaccination and CD4 T cells after COVID-19. Their target antigens are unknown. Sequencing of DNA taken from cultured CD4+ T cells relied on the Oncomine TCR Beta short-read assay. One entry per CDR3 protein results from TCRdb running MiXCR on the PCR reads. Of 15,000 to 20,000 distinct CDR3 sequences detected, about 61% appear once; the ten largest clones hold about 11%. The treatment is: roughly 10-day PBMC culture with coronavirus spike peptide pools or control peptides (ViraFEST assay). Sample: CD4+ T cells from blood, cultured in vitro. Receptors were obtained from a human donor who had recovered from COVID-19.

This clonotype was counted a few times. The rearrangement uses TRBV7-9 and TRBJ2-3; possibly TRBD1 for D (6 bases). Trimming removed 5 bases from V and 3 bases from J, with 15 bases in between. Germline CDR1 SEHNR, CDR2 FQNEAQ (reference sequence). The CDR3 has 15 residues. The CDR3 here is CASSVSGQWTDTQYF. The CDR3 coding sequence is TGTGCCAGCAGCGTCAGCGGACAGTGGACAGATACGCAGTATTTT.

The CDR3 protein is CASIPGTSMSGELFF. In nucleotides, the CDR3 is TGCGCCAGCATCCCCGGGACTAGTATGTCCGGGGAGCTGTTTTTT. The chain uses TRBV5-1 and TRBJ2-2, with TRBD2 matching over 8 bases. V dropped 6 bases and J dropped 6; count of bases not matched to a gene: 10. The CDR3 covers 15 residues. Per the germline V gene, CDR1 is SGHRS and CDR2 is YFSETQ.

The CDR3 spells CATSDPGQQETQYF. In DNA, the CDR3 is TGTGCCACCAGTGACCCGGGACAGCAAGAGACCCAGTACTTC. This chain links TRBV24-1 with TRBJ2-5; TRBD1 matches at 7 bases. This CDR3 spans 14 amino acids. CDR1 and CDR2 from the germline V gene are KGHDR and SFDVKD. After removal of 4 bases from V and 2 bases from J, the junction contained 3 bases not matched to a gene.

The sample holds a few counts of this clonotype. The rearrangement uses TRBV6-1 and TRBJ1-5, with D possibly being TRBD1 (6 bases). CDR1 is MNHNS, CDR2 SASEGT, per germline. This CDR3 contains 14 residues. Trimming left V 7 bases short and J 7 bases short, with 17 bases between. The CDR3 bases are TGTGCCAGCACCGACGGTAGGGGGGGCCAGCCCCAGCATTTT. This translates into CASTDGRGGQPQHF.

The chain links TRBV5-4 to TRBJ2-1; TRBD1 matches 10 bases. V dropped 5 bases and J dropped 2; count of bases not matched to a gene: 7. Germline V CDR1 and CDR2: SGHNT, YYREEE (reference sequence). The CDR3 has 16 residues. The CDR3 protein is CASSPGQGGTYNEQFF. CDR3 sequence (DNA): TGTGCCAGCAGTCCCGGACAGGGGGGGACCTACAATGAGCAGTTCTTC.

This clonotype was seen a single time. This chain joins TRBV7-2 and TRBJ2-1, with TRBD2 matching over 8 bases. The V gene end was trimmed by 7 bases and the J gene end by 5 bases; junction bases not matched to a gene: 10. CDR3 size: 15 residues. Germline V gene lookup returns CDR1 SGHTA and CDR2 FQGNSA. CDR3 DNA sequence: TGTGCCAGCACCCCGGGAGGGAGGGCGCACAATGAGCAGTTCTTC. Protein product: CASTPGGRAHNEQFF. Based on the CDR3 plus reference TRBV7-2 and TRBJ2-1, the full variable domain is GAGVSQSPSNKVTEKGKDVELRCDPISGHTALYWYRQSLGQGLEFLIYFQGNSAPDKSGLPSDRFSAERTGGSVSTLTIQRTQQEDSAVYLCASTPGGRAHNEQFFGPGTRLTVL.

This rearrangement joins TRBV6-4 to TRBJ1-5; D gene ambiguous. Per germline, CDR1 MRHNA and CDR2 SNTAGT. Trimming removed 5 bases at V and 7 bases at J, with 12 bases between. This CDR3 has 13 amino acids. CDR3 amino acids: CASSLTSQQPQHF. DNA for the CDR3: TGTGCCAGCAGTCTCACCTCCCAACAGCCCCAGCATTTT.

V and J are TRBV30 and TRBJ1-1, with no clear D. Germline V CDR1 and CDR2: GTSNPN, SVGIG (reference sequence). Trimming removed 2 bases from V and 0 bases from J, with 13 bases in between. CDR3 length: 15 residues. The CDR3 DNA is TGTGCCTGGAGTCCCACCGACTACATGAACACTGAAGCTTTCTTT. It codes for CAWSPTDYMNTEAFF.

The J gene is TRBJ2-2, the V gene TRBV9, with D uncertain. The V and J ends lost 6 bases and 6 bases respectively, with 15 bases between them. There are 14 residues in the CDR3. Looked up from germline, CDR1 is SGDLS and CDR2 is YYNGEE. CDR3 amino acids: CASNPGLTPGELFF. The CDR3 DNA follows: TGTGCCAGCAATCCCGGGCTAACCCCCGGGGAGCTGTTTTTT.

This sequence joins TRBV20-1 and TRBJ2-7; 9 bases line up with TRBD2. CDR1 and CDR2 from the germline V gene are DFQATT and SNEGSKA (reference sequence). CDR3 length equals 15 residues. V shed 1 base, J shed 5 bases, and the junction held 9 bases outside the gene matches. CDR3 sequence (DNA): TGCAGTGCTAGAGGGCTAGCGGGATCATCGGACGAGCAGTACTTC. Encoded protein: CSARGLAGSSDEQYF.

V is TRBV7-9 and J is TRBJ2-3; 10 bases map to TRBD2. V lost 2 bases and J lost 1; bases outside the gene matches: 9. This CDR3 is built from 18 residues. In germline, CDR1 is SEHNR, CDR2 FQNEAQ (reference sequence). As DNA, the CDR3 is TGTGCCAGCAGCTTAAAATGGAGACTAGCGGGTCGCACAGATACGCAGTATTTT. The encoded protein is CASSLKWRLAGRTDTQYF.

The gene calls are TRBV12-3 or TRBV12-4 and TRBJ2-7, with 8 bases that match TRBD2. Trimming removed 7 bases from V and 3 bases from J; junction bases left unmatched: 8. CDR3 length: 14 amino acids. The CDR3 nucleotides read TGTGCCAGCAACCCGGGACTAGGGGGCTACGAGCAGTACTTC. This codes for CASNPGLGGYEQYF.

The rearrangement joins TRBV24-1 to TRBJ1-1; D is undetermined. Germline lookup yields CDR1 KGHDR and CDR2 SFDVKD. The CDR3 runs to 15 residues. With 0 bases removed from V and 4 bases from J, the gap between germline ends came to 11 bases. As DNA, the CDR3 is TGTGCCACCAGTGATTTGGGCCTGGAGGGCACTGAAGCTTTCTTT. Amino acid sequence: CATSDLGLEGTEAFF.

The chain links TRBV7-9 to TRBJ1-4, with D unresolved. The CDR3 has 15 amino acids. CDR1 is SEHNR and CDR2 is FQNEAQ in the germline V gene (reference sequence). V lost 1 base and J lost 4, with 10 bases in between. The CDR3 loop is CASSLERAINEKLFF. CDR3 coding DNA: TGTGCCAGCAGCTTAGAGAGGGCGATTAATGAAAAACTGTTTTTT.

The chain employs TRBV15 and TRBJ2-3; D is uncertain. Germline V gene data show CDR1 as LNHNV and CDR2 as YYDKDF (reference sequence). V was pared by 5 bases and J by 0 bases, with 3 bases between. The CDR3 loop spans 12 amino acids. The CDR3 here is CATSGSTDTQYF. The CDR3 DNA sequence: TGTGCCACCAGCGGTAGCACAGATACGCAGTATTTT.

The chain employs TRBV6-5 and TRBJ1-3; 9 bases match TRBD1. Germline V gives CDR1 MNHEY, CDR2 SVGAGI. The CDR3 runs to 12 residues. The ends lost 0 bases at V and 16 bases at J; junction bases unmatched: 4. This CDR3 is CASSYSGDRVYF. In DNA, the CDR3 is TGTGCCAGCAGTTACTCGGGGGACAGGGTTTATTTT.

This clonotype appeared once. The rearrangement links TRBV2 to TRBJ1-5; 7 bases line up with TRBD1. This CDR3 spans 14 amino acids. The germline V gene encodes CDR1 SNHLY and CDR2 FYNNEI. With 6 bases clipped from V and 4 bases from J, the junction kept 6 bases outside the gene matches. This CDR3 is CASRSRQGNQPQHF. CDR3 sequence (DNA): TGTGCCAGCAGATCCCGACAGGGTAATCAGCCCCAGCATTTT.

This rearrangement joins TRBV12-3 or TRBV12-4 to TRBJ2-7, with 8 nucleotides matching TRBD2. The CDR3 loop spans 14 amino acids. V was pared by 4 bases and J by 3 bases, with 5 bases of the junction left unmatched. The CDR3: CASSSVAGHYEQYF. The CDR3, as DNA: TGTGCCAGCAGTTCCGTAGCGGGGCACTACGAGCAGTACTTC.

This clonotype was detected only a few times. The chain links TRBV10-1 to TRBJ1-6; D gene unclear. This CDR3 contains 13 residues. Germline V gene sequence: CDR1 WNHNN, CDR2 SYGVQD (reference sequence). V shed 7 bases and J shed 5 bases, with 9 bases lying between them. The CDR3 sequence is CASNADNNSPLHF. CDR3 nucleotides: TGCGCCAGCAACGCCGACAATAATTCACCCCTCCACTTT.

The chain combines TRBV20-1 with TRBJ2-7; D might be TRBD2 (6 bases). CDR1 is DFQATT and CDR2 is SNEGSKA in the germline V gene (reference sequence). Trimming removed 6 bases from V and 4 bases from J, with 19 bases in between. This CDR3 is 14 amino acids long. This CDR3 is CSAGRRDSLYEQYF. The CDR3 DNA reads TGCAGTGCGGGACGCCGGGACTCATTATACGAGCAGTACTTC.

The chain couples TRBV5-1 to TRBJ1-6; 11 bases match TRBD1. The CDR3 has 14 residues. Germline CDR1 is SGHRS and CDR2 is YFSETQ. With 4 bases clipped from V and 12 bases from J, the junction kept 6 bases outside the gene matches. The CDR3, as DNA: TGCGCCAGCAGCGACGGGACAGGGGGAATACCCCTCCACTTT. It codes for CASSDGTGGIPLHF.

The chain couples TRBV20-1 to TRBJ2-7, with a weak D call TRBD1 (6 bases). The CDR3 runs 12 residues. Germline CDR1 reads DFQATT; CDR2 reads SNEGSKA (reference sequence). Trimming removed 2 bases at V and 6 bases at J, with 11 bases between. The CDR3, as DNA: TGCAGTGCTAGATTCACAGGGACCGAGCAGTACTTC. Encoded protein: CSARFTGTEQYF.

The DNA of the CDR3 is TGCAGTGCTAGACAAGGAGAAAAACTGTTTTTT. Its translation: CSARQGEKLFF. This sequence joins TRBV20-1 and TRBJ1-4; no firm D call. Trimming took 2 bases from V and 8 from J, leaving 6 bases between them. Germline CDR1 and CDR2: DFQATT and SNEGSKA (reference sequence). The CDR3 spans 11 residues.

V and J are TRBV2 and TRBJ1-1; D perhaps matches TRBD1 (6 bases). V dropped 6 bases and J dropped 1 base, with 15 bases sitting between them. This CDR3 comprises 15 residues. Germline V gives CDR1 SNHLY, CDR2 FYNNEI. CDR3 in amino acids: CASRKDSSPNTEAFF. CDR3 coding DNA: TGTGCCAGCAGGAAGGACAGTTCCCCGAACACTGAAGCTTTCTTT. The full variable domain, rest sourced from reference TRBV2 and TRBJ1-1, is EPEVTQTPSHQVTQMGQEVILRCVPISNHLYFYWYRQILGQKVEFLVSFYNNEISEKSEIFDDQFSVERPDGSNFTLKIRSTKLEDSAMYFCASRKDSSPNTEAFFGQGTRLTVV.

The rearrangement links TRBV7-9 to TRBJ2-5; D may be TRBD1 or TRBD2 (5 bases each). CDR1 SEHNR and CDR2 FQNEAQ come from the germline V gene (reference sequence). Trimming removed 5 bases at V and 7 bases at J, with 20 bases between. The CDR3 length is 15 residues. The CDR3 loop is CASSPPGLDGGTQYF. DNA for the CDR3: TGTGCCAGCAGCCCACCAGGACTGGATGGGGGGACCCAGTACTTC.

The gene calls are TRBV2 and TRBJ2-7; 7 nucleotides match TRBD1. CDR1 is SNHLY and CDR2 is FYNNEI in the germline V gene. Germline trimming cut 7 bases from V and 1 base from J; bases unmatched to any gene: 4. The length of the CDR3 is 13 residues. The CDR3 nucleotides read TGTGCCAGCAAAGAGGGGGCGTCCTACGAGCAGTACTTC. It yields the protein CASKEGASYEQYF. Drawing the rest from reference TRBV2 and TRBJ2-7, the complete variable domain is EPEVTQTPSHQVTQMGQEVILRCVPISNHLYFYWYRQILGQKVEFLVSFYNNEISEKSEIFDDQFSVERPDGSNFTLKIRSTKLEDSAMYFCASKEGASYEQYFGPGTRLTVT.

The chain combines TRBV30 with TRBJ1-5; 7 bases are shared with TRBD1. Germline CDR1 GTSNPN, CDR2 SVGIG (reference sequence). The ends lost 0 bases at V and 3 bases at J; junction bases unmatched: 5. The length of the CDR3 is 15 residues. The CDR3 region is CAWSVQGQPNQPQHF. The CDR3 DNA sequence: TGTGCCTGGAGTGTACAGGGGCAGCCCAATCAGCCCCAGCATTTT.

This clonotype showed up just once. A junction boundary mismatches the germline segment, possibly from a read error. The chain joins TRBV6-1 to TRBJ1-2; TRBD1 matches at 9 bases. The germline gives CDR1 MNHNS, CDR2 SASEGT. This CDR3 contains 15 residues. DNA for the CDR3: TGTGCCATCAGTCCGGGACAGGGTCAATCCCATGGCTACACCTTC. Translation gives CAISPGQGQSHGYTF.